This passage covers 20 T cell receptor delta chains from one sample sequenced in a study of γδ T cells in repeated Plasmodium falciparum infection. TCRdb reanalysed the multiplex PCR reads with CATT. The sample holds 50,000 to 65,000 delta-chain clones, around 1.8% seen once. Flow sorting of PBMC yielded separate Vgamma9/Vdelta2+ and Vdelta2-negative gammadelta T cell populations for bulk repertoire analysis. Sequencing was carried out using gamma-delta T cells from blood. Source of these receptors: a pool of human donors (malaria-infected and uninfected, not separated).

This clone was observed a few times. A far larger clone is a single base away, which makes a read error likely. The same CDR3 is also encoded by other DNA sequences in this sample. The chain recombines TRDV1 with TRDJ2; D possibly corresponds to TRDD3 (6 bases). Germline loops: CDR1 TSWWSYY, CDR2 QGS. The CDR3 is 23 residues long. The CDR3 here is CALGTRGRYRVVGGGEETAQLFF. The CDR3 DNA follows: TGTGCTCTTGGGACGAGGGGTAGATATCGGGTCGTTGGAGGGGGGGAGGAGACAGCACAACTCTTCTTC.

This clone has more than one count but fewer than ten. TCRdb has a much larger clone's protein, which differs at residue 5 from the translation of this DNA, likely because of a read error; what is shown is the protein translated from the DNA. V is TRDV1 and J is TRDJ1, with a tentative D call TRDD3 (6 bases). The J gene comes from matching the DNA to germline here; TCRdb lacks it. The germline V gene has CDR1 TSWWSYY and CDR2 QGS. The CDR3 is made up of 21 amino acids. Trimming cost V 3 bases and J 10 bases, with 39 bases left between them. The CDR3 coding sequence is TGTGCTCTTGGGGATCGAGAGCGCCTACATTCGAACGGGGGGGAACTGCCCGGACTCATCTTT. Its protein is CALGDRERLHSNGGELPGLIF.

As regards this clone: TCRdb attributes to this sequence the protein of a much larger clone, which differs from the DNA translation at residue 17; a read error is likely, and the protein displayed is translated from the DNA. The V call is TRAV38-2/DV8, the J call TRDJ1, with TRDD2 as a possible D gene (6 bases). Because TCRdb records no J gene, it was assigned here through a match of the DNA to germline. Per the germline V gene, CDR1 is TSESDYY and CDR2 is QEAYKQQN. The germline V and J ends were trimmed by 4 bases and 7 bases, with 38 bases remaining between them. The CDR3 is 21 residues long. CDR3 sequence reads: CAYRGPPTSRGKSSVEGKLIF. CDR3 in DNA: TGTGCTTATAGGGGCCCTCCTACTTCTAGGGGTAAATCGAGTGTGGAAGGTAAACTCATCTTT.

In this sample, this clone turned up many times. This chain joins TRDV1 and TRDJ1, with 10 positions matching TRDD3. V shed 1 base, J shed 2 bases, and the junction held 19 bases outside the gene matches. This CDR3 is built from 21 residues. The V gene's germline CDR1 is TSWWSYY and CDR2 QGS. As DNA, the CDR3 is TGTGCTCTTGGGGAACCAGTATACGCCTCCTGGGGGATAAAGTGGACCGATAAACTCATCTTT. Translating it yields CALGEPVYASWGIKWTDKLIF.

With regard to this clone: The likely explanation is a read error, given a far larger clone one base away. Other DNA sequences in this specimen translate into the identical CDR3. The chain employs TRDV1 and TRDJ1; either TRDD2 or TRDD3 may fit D (7 bases each). Assignment of the J gene here rests on matching the DNA to germline, because TCRdb gives none. Trimming removed 3 bases from V and 3 bases from J, with 32 bases in between. CDR1 is TSWWSYY, CDR2 QGS, per germline. The CDR3 spans 21 residues. The CDR3 loop is CALGDRTKFLRPGYSPDKLIF. The CDR3 coding sequence is TGTGCTCTTGGGGACCGTACTAAATTCCTACGTCCGGGATACAGCCCCGATAAACTCATCTTT.

To note about this clone: The protein TCRdb gives is from a much larger clone and does not agree with this DNA's translation at residue 6, likely a read error; the protein shown here comes from the DNA. The chain uses TRDV1 and TRDJ1; 11 bases match TRDD3. The CDR3 extends over 20 amino acids. Germline V gene data show CDR1 as TSWWSYY and CDR2 as QGS. The V and J ends lost 3 bases and 4 bases, in that order; junction bases with no gene match: 19. Written as DNA, the CDR3 is TGTGCTCTTGGGGACTCGTATGCCTACGTGAACTGGGGGATAGACGATAAACTCATCTTT. As protein: CALGDSYAYVNWGIDDKLIF.

In regard to this clone: Given a far larger clone just one base away, this is likely a sequencing read error. Other nucleotide sequences in the sample specify the same CDR3. The V call is TRDV1, the J call TRDJ1; possibly TRDD3 for D (6 bases). CDR1 and CDR2 from the germline V gene are TSWWSYY and QGS. This CDR3 has 16 residues. This CDR3 reads CALEEAGVGVTDKLIF. As DNA, the CDR3 is TGCGCTCTGGAGGAAGCAGGGGTGGGGGTCACCGATAAACTCATCTTT.

The table lists this clone with a few counts. A far larger clone is only one base removed, so a read error is likely. The same CDR3 can be traced to other DNA sequences in this sample. The V call is TRDV1, the J call TRDJ1, with 11 nucleotides matching TRDD3. No J segment appears in TCRdb, so it was assigned here by matching the sequence to germline. Germline V CDR1 and CDR2: TSWWSYY, QGS. This CDR3 is 19 amino acids long. CDR3 loop: CALGELGWGIPSYTDKLIF. DNA of the CDR3: TGTGCTCTTGGGGAACTAGGCTGGGGGATACCCTCATACACCGACAAACTCATCTTT.

Details on this clone: The protein recorded in TCRdb matches a much larger clone and deviates from this DNA's translation at residue 7, suggesting a read error; the protein here is obtained by translating the DNA. The gene calls are TRDV1 and TRDJ1; tentatively, D is TRDD2 (5 bases). The J gene is absent in TCRdb and was assigned here via DNA matching to germline. Germline lookup yields CDR1 TSWWSYY and CDR2 QGS. The CDR3 has 21 amino acids. V gave up 0 bases and J gave up 0 bases, with 26 bases separating them. DNA for the CDR3: TGTGCTCTTGGGGAACTCAGACCTTGCCGATTGATCCTAAAGTACACCGATAAACTCATCTTT. Encoded protein: CALGELRPCRLILKYTDKLIF.

This clone was counted only a few times. This DNA's translation differs at residue 15 from TCRdb's protein, which comes from a much larger clone; a read error is likely, and the protein shown is translated from the DNA. DNA for the CDR3: TGTGCTCTTGGGGGAACTCTCTTTCCTACTCTGGGGGATTTAGAAAAACTCATCTTT. The encoded protein is CALGGTLFPTLGDLEKLIF. The J gene is TRDJ1, the V gene TRDV1; TRDD3 matches 9 bases. V lost 4 bases to trimming and J lost 8 bases; unmatched junction nucleotides: 23. Germline V gene data show CDR1 as TSWWSYY and CDR2 as QGS. The CDR3 loop spans 19 amino acids.

This clone was detected only a few times. A far larger clone is only one base removed, so a read error is likely. Distinct nucleotide sequences in the sample also encode this CDR3. The J gene was not called, though the V gene is TRAV38-2/DV8; TRDD3 is the table's D call and was not checked against the DNA. The CDR3 is 21 residues long. CDR1 TSESDYY and CDR2 QEAYKQQN come from the germline V gene. CDR3 protein: CAYRSFSDPGEKWGIHPKLIF. The CDR3 DNA sequence: TGTGCTTATAGGAGCTTCTCCGATCCTGGGGAGAAGTGGGGGATACACCCAAAACTTATCTTT.

This clone was seen only a few times. This DNA's translation and the protein TCRdb lists, from a much larger clone, do not match at residue 7, likely due to a read error; the protein shown is translated from the DNA. The CDR3 protein is CACVPGIEALKLIF. The CDR3, as DNA: TGTGCCTGTGTCCCAGGTATTGAGGCCCTAAAACTCATCTTT. The chain recombines TRDV2 with TRDJ1, with D unclear. No J gene was available from TCRdb, and it was assigned here by a germline match of the DNA. This CDR3 is built from 14 residues. Looked up from germline, CDR1 is GEAIGNYY and CDR2 is EKD. V was shortened by 5 bases and J by 8 bases, with 20 bases between the two germline ends.

In regard to this clone: TCRdb has a much larger clone's protein, which differs at residue 20 from the translation of this DNA, likely because of a read error; what is shown is the protein translated from the DNA. The chain joins TRDV1 to TRDJ1; TRDD2 or TRDD3 may be the D gene (9 bases each). This CDR3 region has 23 residues. The germline V gene has CDR1 TSWWSYY and CDR2 QGS. The CDR3 loop is CAFHTSFLRVLGDQLGDTDELIF. The CDR3 region has the DNA TGTGCCTTCCATACCTCCTTCCTACGGGTACTGGGGGACCAGCTGGGGGACACCGATGAACTCATCTTT.

This clone was observed at least ten times. It is likely a read error: a sequence one base away is far more abundant. Other DNA sequences within the sample encode an identical CDR3. The V gene is TRDV1, the J gene TRDJ1; D might be TRDD3 (5 bases). The CDR3 consists of 21 residues. The germline V and J ends were trimmed by 3 bases and 0 bases, with 29 bases remaining between them. The germline V gene has CDR1 TSWWSYY and CDR2 QGS. CDR3 DNA sequence: TGTGCTCTTGGGGAGCTAGCGGTGGCGGGATCCTCAAGATGGTACACCGATAAACTCATCTTT. This encodes CALGELAVAGSSRWYTDKLIF.

Regarding this clone: This is likely an artifact of a read error, given a far larger clone one base away. Within the sample, other DNA sequences also encode this same CDR3. This sequence joins TRDV1 and TRDJ1; 9 bases agree with TRDD2. This CDR3 region has 20 residues. The germline CDR1 and CDR2 sequences are TSWWSYY and QGS. CDR3 protein: CALGFRRRPSYVRGIDKLIF. In DNA form, the CDR3 reads TGCGCTCTTGGTTTCCGACGAAGGCCTTCCTACGTTCGGGGGATCGATAAACTCATCTTT.

This clone appeared a few times. A read error likely explains this, since a far larger clone differs by one base. Other DNA sequences in this sample translate to the same CDR3. The chain couples TRDV2 to TRDJ1; 10 bases are shared with TRDD3. TCRdb is silent on the J gene; assignment here came from matching the DNA to germline. Germline CDR1 GEAIGNYY, CDR2 EKD. CDR3 length: 17 amino acids. V lost 0 bases and J lost 3; bases outside the gene matches: 9. For the CDR3, the DNA is TGTGCCTGTGACACCGATTCTACGGGGGGATACGCCGATAAACTCATCTTT. Translating it yields CACDTDSTGGYADKLIF.

Concerning this clone: The TCRdb protein comes from a much larger clone and disagrees with this DNA's translation at residue 10, likely due to a read error; the protein given here is derived from the DNA. The V and J genes are TRDV2 and TRDJ1, with 8 bases that match TRDD3. The CDR3 has 13 residues. J gave up 9 bases and V 1 base, and 6 bases lay outside the gene matches. The germline gives CDR1 GEAIGNYY, CDR2 EKD. The CDR3 nucleotides are TGTGCCTGTGACACACTGGGGGGTAGTGAACTCATCTTT. It codes for CACDTLGGSELIF.

A note on this clone: A far larger clone differs by one base, so this is likely a read error. At the DNA level, this CDR3 is encoded by other sequences in the same sample as well. For the CDR3, the DNA is TGTGCCTGTGACACCGTCCAAAATTTAGGAGTACTGGGGGATACGCGGGAACCCGACAAACTCATCTTT. It is translated as CACDTVQNLGVLGDTREPDKLIF. This rearrangement joins TRDV2 to TRDJ1; 13 bases match TRDD3. The CDR3 sequence is 23 residues long. Germline V lookup: CDR1 GEAIGNYY, CDR2 EKD.

This clone was counted between two and nine times. The TCRdb protein comes from a much larger clone and disagrees with this DNA's translation at residue 6, likely due to a read error; the protein given here is derived from the DNA. The chain carries TRDV1 and TRDJ2; no firm D call. This CDR3 comprises 14 residues. V lost 4 bases to trimming and J lost 7 bases, with 13 bases between them. Per the germline V gene, CDR1 is TSWWSYY and CDR2 is QGS. CDR3 nucleotides: TGTGCTCTTGGGGGCTTCGGATCGATAGCACAACTCTTCTTT. This sequence encodes CALGGFGSIAQLFF.

This clone was observed many times. A far larger clone is one base from this, pointing to a likely read error. The chain has TRDV1 and TRDJ1; 12 nucleotides agree with TRDD3. CDR1 is TSWWSYY, CDR2 QGS, per germline. The CDR3 is made up of 21 amino acids. The CDR3 is CALGKASAYWGIPIFTDRLIF. The CDR3 DNA follows: TGTGCTCTTGGGAAGGCCTCTGCGTACTGGGGGATACCCATCTTCACCGATAGACTCATCTTT.